Below, 24 T cell receptor beta chains from the same sample are listed, as sequenced in a study of blood T cell repertoires in COVID-19. Method: immunoSEQ multiplex PCR; TCRdb's copy keeps in-frame clones and lacks some. The table has hundreds of thousands of clones, 88% seen once. Sequencing was carried out using peripheral blood. These receptors all come from a young woman with acute or convalescent COVID-19.

This clone was recorded only once. The rearrangement joins TRBV19 to TRBJ1-5, with D perhaps matching TRBD1 (5 bases). The germline CDR1 and CDR2 sequences are LNHDA and SQIVND (reference sequence). CDR3 length: 17 amino acids. Deletions cut 3 bases from V and 4 bases from J, with 19 bases between. The CDR3 protein is CASSIAARSGGNQPQHF. DNA for the CDR3: TGTGCCAGTAGTATCGCCGCAAGGAGCGGGGGAAATCAGCCCCAGCATTTT.

The chain employs TRBV11-3 and TRBJ1-3; the D is unclear. Germline values: CDR1 SGHNT, CDR2 YENEEA. V was clipped by 5 bases and J by 4 bases, with 15 bases between them. The CDR3 has 15 residues. The CDR3 is CASSRTAGSGNTIYF. The CDR3 DNA follows: TGTGCCAGCAGCCGTACCGCGGGTTCCGGAAACACCATATATTTT.

The chain carries TRBV19 and TRBJ2-1; tentative D call: TRBD2 (6 bases). This CDR3 contains 14 residues. Trimming took off 1 base at V and 9 bases at J, with 13 bases between the two ends. Germline assignment: CDR1 LNHDA and CDR2 SQIVND (reference sequence). CDR3 sequence (DNA): TGTGCCAGTAGTATAGTGGGAGGTCCGGGTGAGCAGTTCTTC. Translating it yields CASSIVGGPGEQFF.

The V call is TRBV19, the J call TRBJ2-5, with 9 nucleotides matching TRBD2. This CDR3 has 16 amino acids. V was pared by 3 bases and J by 5 bases, with 10 bases of the junction left unmatched. Germline V CDR1 and CDR2: LNHDA, SQIVND (reference sequence). CDR3 in DNA: TGTGCCAGTAGTATCTTGGCGGGAGGGTCGGGGGAGACCCAGTACTTC. Translated: CASSILAGGSGETQYF. The full variable domain, rest sourced from reference TRBV19 and TRBJ2-5, is DGGITQSPKYLFRKEGQNVTLSCEQNLNHDAMYWYRQDPGQGLRLIYYSQIVNDFQKGDIAEGYSVSREKKESFPLTVTSAQKNPTAFYLCASSILAGGSGETQYFGPGTRLLVL.

This CDR3 is CASSRGGAYGYTF. The CDR3 DNA follows: TGTGCCAGCAGCCGCGGCGGGGCTTATGGCTACACCTTC. The gene calls are TRBV5-4 and TRBJ1-2; tentative D call: TRBD1 (5 bases). Trimming shortened V by 4 bases and J by 5 bases, and 12 bases separated the two germline ends. Per germline, CDR1 SGHNT and CDR2 YYREEE (reference sequence). The CDR3 sequence is 13 residues long.

The chain has TRBV6-1 and TRBJ1-5, with 8 positions matching TRBD1. Germline lookup yields CDR1 MNHNS and CDR2 SASEGT. Trimming took 0 bases from V and 0 from J; bases not matched to a gene: 10. The CDR3 contains 19 residues. The CDR3 DNA sequence: TGTGCCAGCAGTGAAGCACTCCCAGGGGGCGCAAATAGCAATCAGCCCCAGCATTTT. Residues: CASSEALPGGANSNQPQHF.

As for this clone: Other DNA variants within this sample encode the same CDR3. CDR3 loop: CASSSRDSYNEQFF. DNA of the CDR3: TGTGCCAGCAGCTCCAGGGACTCCTACAATGAGCAGTTCTTC. This sequence joins TRBV7-2 and TRBJ2-1; possibly TRBD1 for D (5 bases). Germline V gene lookup returns CDR1 SGHTA and CDR2 FQGNSA. Trimming left V 4 bases short and J 0 bases short, with 7 bases between. CDR3 length: 14 amino acids.

The chain is built from TRBV9 and TRBJ2-1, with 9 nucleotides matching TRBD2. Trimming at V came to 0 bases and at J to 9 bases, leaving 7 bases not matched to a gene. CDR1 SGDLS and CDR2 YYNGEE come from the germline V gene. This CDR3 spans 15 amino acids. CDR3 in amino acids: CASSVAGTSHVEQFF. The CDR3 DNA sequence: TGTGCCAGCAGCGTAGCCGGGACTAGCCACGTTGAGCAGTTCTTC.

This clone was counted only a few times. The CDR3 here is CASRRTGDQPQHF. CDR3 coding DNA: TGTGCCAGCAGGAGAACAGGGGATCAGCCCCAGCATTTT. V gene TRBV7-2 combines with J gene TRBJ1-5, with 7 bases matching TRBD1. This CDR3 has 13 amino acids. V shed 6 bases, J shed 5 bases, and the junction held 4 bases outside the gene matches. Germline-derived CDR1 and CDR2 are SGHTA and FQGNSA.

This chain uses TRBV3-1 (or the pseudogene TRBV3-2) with TRBJ1-6; 9 nucleotides match TRBD1. Unmatched junction bases numbered 8, after V lost 9 bases and J lost 5 bases. Looked up from germline, CDR1 is LGHDT and CDR2 is YNNKEL (reference sequence). The CDR3 spans 15 residues. The CDR3 nucleotides are TGTGCCAGTGCCGGGACAGGGCTAAATAATTCACCCCTCCACTTT. Protein product: CASAGTGLNNSPLHF.

The chain carries TRBV18 and TRBJ2-7; D is uncertain. The CDR3 consists of 15 residues. Per germline, CDR1 KGHSH and CDR2 LQKENI. The ends were cut back, 6 bases at V and 2 bases at J, with 17 bases in the middle. As DNA, the CDR3 is TGTGCCAGCTCGACACTCATTCTCATAACCTACGAGCAGTACTTC. Translating it yields CASSTLILITYEQYF.

The chain employs TRBV27 and TRBJ2-5; D possibly corresponds to TRBD2 (5 bases). The CDR3 consists of 16 residues. Per the germline V gene, CDR1 is MNHEY and CDR2 is SMNVEV (reference sequence). V lost 6 bases and J lost 1, with 18 bases in between. The chain's CDR3 is CASRPGWGAVQETQYF. The DNA of the CDR3 is TGTGCCAGCAGACCGGGGTGGGGAGCAGTCCAAGAGACCCAGTACTTC.

This clone came up a few times. This chain links TRBV2 with TRBJ2-3, with TRBD2 matching over 15 bases. This CDR3 has 14 residues. The V gene end was trimmed by 10 bases and the J gene end by 5 bases; junction bases not matched to a gene: 4. Germline V lookup: CDR1 SNHLY, CDR2 FYNNEI. The CDR3 DNA follows: TGTGCCAAAGGACTAGCGGGAGGGGGAGATACGCAGTATTTT. It specifies CAKGLAGGGDTQYF.

This clone was seen just once. The chain employs TRBV18 and TRBJ1-1; 7 bases agree with TRBD1. This CDR3 has 16 residues. Germline CDR1 and CDR2: KGHSH and LQKENI. V lost 4 bases, J lost 5 bases, and 13 bases stayed unmatched. Written as DNA, the CDR3 is TGTGCCAGCTCACGAGATAACAGGGGAGGCGGGACTGAAGCTTTCTTT. Residues: CASSRDNRGGGTEAFF.

The gene calls are TRBV10-2 and TRBJ2-1; tentative D call: TRBD2 (6 bases). The CDR3 is 15 amino acids. Trimming removed 5 bases at V and 9 bases at J, with 20 bases between. Per the germline V gene, CDR1 is WSHSY and CDR2 is SAAADI. The CDR3, as DNA: TGCGCCAGCAGTCACCTGACTAGTATCCCGGCTGAGCAGTTCTTC. Translated, it gives CASSHLTSIPAEQFF.

J is TRBJ2-7 and V is TRBV6-5; 7 positions agree with TRBD1. J gave up 0 bases and V 10 bases, and 3 bases lay outside the gene matches. Germline-derived CDR1 and CDR2 are MNHEY and SVGAGI. This CDR3 is 12 amino acids long. This chain's CDR3 is CATRQGSYEQYF. The CDR3 DNA is TGTGCCACCAGACAGGGCTCCTACGAGCAGTACTTC.

On this clone itself: The same CDR3 is also encoded by other DNA sequences in this sample. V is TRBV7-9 and J is TRBJ2-7; D gene uncertain. CDR1 and CDR2 (germline): SEHNR, FQNEAQ (reference sequence). This CDR3 comprises 11 residues. V lost 6 bases to trimming and J lost 3 bases, with 6 bases between them. The CDR3 DNA reads as TGTGCCAGCAGTTCCAACTACGAGCAGTACTTC. Translation gives CASSSNYEQYF.

The V call is TRBV30, the J call TRBJ1-3; D not certain. Germline CDR1 reads GTSNPN; CDR2 reads SVGIG (reference sequence). The CDR3 extends over 15 amino acids. V was pared by 2 bases and J by 0 bases, with 11 bases between. The CDR3 region is CAWSPARISGNTIYF. The CDR3 DNA is TGTGCCTGGAGTCCCGCCAGGATCTCTGGAAACACCATATATTTT.

This chain links TRBV9 with TRBJ2-3, with D hard to call. Germline V gene lookup returns CDR1 SGDLS and CDR2 YYNGEE. The CDR3 runs 13 residues. V was cut by 0 bases and J by 2 bases, with 4 bases left in between. This CDR3 is CASSVDNTDTQYF. For the CDR3, the DNA is TGTGCCAGCAGCGTAGATAACACAGATACGCAGTATTTT.

This clone was counted a few times. This chain connects TRBV27 to TRBJ2-2; weak D call: TRBD2 (6 bases). The germline V gene encodes CDR1 MNHEY and CDR2 SMNVEV (reference sequence). This CDR3 region has 14 residues. The V gene lost 6 bases and the J gene lost 4 bases, with 12 bases spanning the gap. This chain's CDR3 is CASRLAGPTGELFF. The CDR3, as DNA: TGTGCCAGCAGGCTGGCGGGACCCACCGGGGAGCTGTTTTTT.

The V call is TRBV10-3, the J call TRBJ1-3, with a tentative D call TRBD1 (5 bases). Per the germline V gene, CDR1 is ENHRY and CDR2 is SYGVKD. V lost 7 bases and J lost 3, with 13 bases in between. The CDR3 contains 14 residues. CDR3 nucleotides: TGTGCCATCACCCCGTCGGGGGGTGGAAACACCATATATTTT. Amino acid sequence: CAITPSGGGNTIYF.

The V and J genes are TRBV10-3 and TRBJ2-1; 7 bases fit TRBD2. The CDR3 consists of 13 residues. Germline V CDR1 and CDR2: ENHRY, SYGVKD. CDR3 sequence: CASLADSYNEQFF. The DNA for the CDR3 is TGTGCAAGCCTAGCGGACTCCTACAATGAGCAGTTCTTC.

The rearrangement joins TRBV5-6 to TRBJ2-5; 10 positions match TRBD1. Germline assignment: CDR1 SGHDT and CDR2 YYEEEE. V trimming: 4 bases; J trimming: 4 bases; junction bases outside the gene matches: 13. The length of the CDR3 is 17 residues. Here the CDR3 DNA reads TGTGCCAGCAGCCCATCACCGGGACAGGGGAGGGCAGAGACCCAGTACTTC. Protein product: CASSPSPGQGRAETQYF.

The V and J genes are TRBV5-4 and TRBJ2-1; D is undetermined. Trimming stripped 4 bases from V and 4 bases from J, with 6 bases between. The germline V gene encodes CDR1 SGHNT and CDR2 YYREEE (reference sequence). The CDR3 is made up of 12 amino acids. The CDR3 nucleotides are TGTGCCAGCAGCCCCAGGTACAATGAGCAGTTCTTC. It specifies CASSPRYNEQFF.